Listed below are T cell receptor beta chains from one sample, sequenced in a study of blood T cell repertoires in COVID-19. Clones were read by immunoSEQ multiplex PCR, and TCRdb kept only the in-frame ones, dropping some. The sample lists around 160,000 clones; roughly 84% were seen once. The sample taken for sequencing was peripheral blood. Receptors originate from a human donor in a cohort sampled during active COVID-19. Each CDR3 is given with its conserved first and last residue. The D gene is left open where the match is weak. A clone size is listed for some rows: how often the clone was seen (once, few, many), or a class if it is expanded.

j_gene | d_gene | v_gene | abundance | CDR3aa | CDR3nt
TRBJ2-5 | TRBD2 | TRBV18 | NA | CASSPLLAGGSQETQYF | TGTGCCAGCTCACCACTATTAGCGGGGGGCTCCCAAGAGACCCAGTACTTC
TRBJ1-6 | NA | TRBV7-9 | NA | CASSYDGGNSTPLHF | TGTGCCAGCAGCTACGACGGAGGGAACAGTACACCCCTCCACTTT
TRBJ2-5 | TRBD2 | TRBV4-2 | once | CASSRVTSGGAGETQYF | TGTGCCAGCAGCCGAGTAACTAGCGGGGGGGCCGGCGAGACCCAGTACTTC
TRBJ2-1 | NA | TRBV30 | NA | CAWSAPRGEQFF | TGTGCCTGGAGTGCCCCCAGGGGTGAGCAGTTCTTC
TRBJ2-1 | TRBD1 | TRBV6-2/TRBV6-3 | NA | CASSHDRVPNEQFF | TGTGCCAGCAGTCATGACAGGGTCCCTAATGAGCAGTTCTTC
TRBJ1-5 | NA | TRBV30 | NA | CAWSHREGQPQHF | TGTGCCTGGAGTCACAGGGAGGGTCAGCCCCAGCATTTT
TRBJ2-1 | TRBD2 | TRBV24-1 | NA | CATSDPSGGARNEQFF | TGTGCCACCAGTGATCCTAGCGGGGGGGCCCGGAATGAGCAGTTCTTC
TRBJ1-3 | TRBD1 | TRBV7-2 | NA | CASSSRTGNGNTIYF | TGTGCCAGCAGCTCGAGGACAGGGAATGGAAACACCATATATTTT
TRBJ1-2 | NA | TRBV6-4 | NA | CASSPRGGHGYTF | TGTGCCAGCAGCCCTCGGGGGGGGCATGGCTACACCTTC
TRBJ2-7 | TRBD2 | TRBV9 | NA | CASSVALAGGSSGNEQYF | TGTGCCAGCAGCGTAGCACTAGCGGGGGGTTCATCCGGGAACGAGCAGTACTTC
TRBJ1-2 | NA | TRBV18 | NA | CASSPPGRGGYGYTF | TGTGCCAGCTCACCACCGGGGAGGGGTGGCTATGGCTACACCTTC
TRBJ1-5 | NA | TRBV7-2 | NA | CASSPRRGNQPQHF | TGTGCCAGCAGTCCTCGGCGGGGCAATCAGCCCCAGCATTTT
TRBJ1-2 | NA | TRBV14 | NA | CASSQFLSPPDSLYGYTF | TGTGCCAGCAGCCAATTCCTCTCTCCCCCTGACAGCCTCTATGGCTACACCTTC
TRBJ1-1 | TRBD1 | TRBV7-9 | NA | CASSVGDRVETEAFF | TGTGCCAGCAGCGTCGGGGACAGGGTGGAGACTGAAGCTTTCTTT
TRBJ1-2 | TRBD1 | TRBV7-9 | NA | CASTRRDSYGYTF | TGTGCCAGCACCCGCCGGGACAGCTATGGCTACACCTTC
TRBJ1-1 | NA | TRBV5-1 | NA | CASYRGTENTEAFF | TGCGCCAGCTACCGGGGGACCGAGAACACTGAAGCTTTCTTT
TRBJ2-3 | TRBD2 | TRBV28 | NA | CASSSGGRLSTDTQYF | TGTGCCAGCAGTTCGGGGGGACGGCTTAGCACAGATACGCAGTATTTT
TRBJ2-2 | TRBD1 | TRBV12-5 | NA | CASGLARQGFSGELFF | TGTGCTAGTGGTTTGGCTCGACAGGGTTTTTCCGGGGAGCTGTTTTTT
TRBJ1-5 | NA | TRBV2 | NA | CASNIQGGGNQPQHF | TGTGCCTCCAACATTCAGGGAGGGGGCAATCAGCCCCAGCATTTT
TRBJ1-6 | TRBD1 | TRBV27 | NA | CASSSEVPGQGNSPLHF | TGTGCCAGCAGTTCAGAGGTTCCGGGACAGGGGAATTCACCCCTCCACTTT
TRBJ2-5 | TRBD1 | TRBV18 | NA | CASSPTGGKETQYF | TGTGCCAGCTCACCGACAGGGGGGAAAGAGACCCAGTACTTC
TRBJ1-5 | TRBD1 | TRBV3-1/TRBV3-2 | NA | CASSQEPGQNSNQPQHF | TGTGCCAGCAGCCAAGAGCCGGGACAGAATAGCAATCAGCCCCAGCATTTT
TRBJ2-3 | TRBD2 | TRBV4-3 | NA | CASSQSSGPTDTQYF | TGCGCCAGCAGCCAGTCTAGCGGACCCACAGATACGCAGTATTTT
TRBJ2-5 | TRBD2 | TRBV6-1 | NA | CASSEAWRGGTQYF | TGTGCCAGCAGTGAAGCTTGGCGGGGGGGAACCCAGTACTTC
TRBJ2-2 | TRBD2 | TRBV4-3 | NA | CASSQAASGGAVGTGELFF | TGCGCCAGCAGCCAAGCTGCTAGCGGGGGGGCAGTCGGCACCGGGGAGCTGTTTTTT
TRBJ1-2 | NA | TRBV2 | NA | CAGSGNSGYTF | TGTGCCGGATCAGGGAACAGTGGCTACACCTTC
TRBJ2-7 | NA | TRBV12-5 | NA | CASGLGGTAGYEQYF | TGTGCTAGTGGTTTGGGCGGGACGGCCGGCTACGAGCAGTACTTC
TRBJ2-1 | NA | TRBV7-2 | few | CASKPDRVINEQFF | TGTGCCAGCAAGCCGGACAGAGTTATAAATGAGCAGTTCTTC
TRBJ2-2 | NA | TRBV29-1 | NA | CSVPPGHYDTGELFF | TGCAGCGTCCCCCCCGGTCATTATGACACCGGGGAGCTGTTTTTT
TRBJ2-3 | TRBD2 | TRBV10-2 | NA | CASSDTSGKTDTQYF | TGCGCCAGCAGTGATACTAGCGGGAAAACAGATACGCAGTATTTT
TRBJ1-2 | TRBD1 | TRBV5-1 | NA | CASSPAPDRVEGYTF | TGCGCCAGCAGCCCCGCCCCGGACAGGGTGGAAGGCTACACCTTC
TRBJ1-3 | TRBD1 | TRBV6-2/TRBV6-3 | NA | CASSRRTGFGNTIYF | TGTGCCAGCAGTCGCCGGACAGGGTTCGGAAACACCATATATTTT
TRBJ2-5 | TRBD2 | TRBV6-1 | NA | CASSEGASGGETQYF | TGTGCCAGCAGTGAGGGGGCTAGCGGGGGTGAGACCCAGTACTTC
TRBJ2-1 | NA | TRBV2 | NA | CASRYYNEQFF | TGTGCCAGCCGGTACTACAATGAGCAGTTCTTC
TRBJ1-3 | NA | TRBV7-2 | once | CASSPVLSGNTIYF | TGTGCCAGCAGCCCCGTTCTCTCTGGAAACACCATATATTTT
TRBJ1-6 | TRBD1 | TRBV6-1 | NA | CASSELDRNNSPLHF | TGTGCCAGCAGTGAGCTGGACAGGAATAATTCACCCCTCCACTTT
TRBJ1-2 | NA | TRBV14 | NA | CASSFGQPGYGYTF | TGTGCCAGCAGCTTTGGACAGCCGGGCTATGGCTACACCTTC
TRBJ2-3 | NA | TRBV19 | NA | CASSHGIFTDTQYF | TGTGCCAGTAGTCACGGGATTTTCACAGATACGCAGTATTTT
TRBJ2-2 | TRBD2 | TRBV14 | NA | CASSPPGLERTGELFF | TGTGCCAGCAGCCCACCGGGACTAGAAAGAACCGGGGAGCTGTTTTTT
TRBJ1-4 | TRBD1 | TRBV7-8 | NA | CASSRDRGRGEKLFF | TGTGCCAGCAGCCGCGACAGGGGGCGAGGAGAAAAACTGTTTTTT
TRBJ1-2 | NA | TRBV5-1 | NA | CASSGTDRIYGYTF | TGCGCCAGCAGCGGCACTGACAGAATCTATGGCTACACCTTC
TRBJ2-7 | NA | TRBV5-1 | NA | CASSLDPGEQYF | TGCGCCAGCAGCTTGGACCCAGGCGAGCAGTACTTC
TRBJ1-6 | NA | TRBV3-1/TRBV3-2 | NA | CASRRTRNSPLHF | TGTGCCAGCAGGAGGACAAGAAATTCACCCCTCCACTTT
TRBJ1-6 | NA | TRBV11-2 | NA | CASSLVGQGGSPLHF | TGTGCCAGCAGCTTAGTGGGGCAGGGAGGATCACCCCTCCACTTT
TRBJ2-1 | TRBD2 | TRBV7-3 | NA | CASSLGLVGHNEQFF | TGTGCCAGCAGCTTGGGACTAGTAGGACACAATGAGCAGTTCTTC
TRBJ1-4 | NA | TRBV28 | NA | CASSLRSGGGATNEKLFF | TGTGCCAGCAGTTTGAGATCGGGAGGGGGGGCAACTAATGAAAAACTGTTTTTT
TRBJ2-5 | TRBD2 | TRBV2 | NA | CASSEGTSGGETQYF | TGTGCCAGCAGTGAGGGGACTAGCGGGGGGGAGACCCAGTACTTC
TRBJ1-2 | TRBD1 | TRBV18 | NA | CASSPLGQGSLDGYTF | TGTGCCAGCTCACCACTAGGACAGGGAAGTCTTGATGGCTACACCTTC
TRBJ2-7 | NA | TRBV4-3 | NA | CASSQGWQGLEQYF | TGCGCCAGCAGCCAAGGTTGGCAGGGGCTCGAGCAGTACTTC
TRBJ2-1 | NA | TRBV12-3/TRBV12-4 | NA | CASSLAQGAEQFF | TGTGCCAGCAGTTTAGCGCAAGGGGCTGAGCAGTTCTTC
TRBJ2-5 | TRBD1 | TRBV6-2/TRBV6-3 | NA | CASSSMGQLRETQYF | TGTGCCAGCAGTTCTATGGGACAGTTGAGGGAGACCCAGTACTTC
TRBJ1-5 | NA | TRBV19 | NA | CASKNDNQNNQPQHF | TGTGCCAGTAAAAACGACAACCAAAACAATCAGCCCCAGCATTTT
TRBJ2-7 | TRBD1 | TRBV5-1 | NA | CASSFDRADGEQYF | TGCGCCAGCAGCTTTGACAGGGCCGATGGCGAGCAGTACTTC